This TCR beta chain stems from a study of shared clonotypes between healthy human individuals. Overall study: Each donor had three CD4 naive, three CD4 memory, two CD8 naive and one CD8 memory plate.

Execution of the assay was at deep level. Repertoires were generated with immunoSEQ multiplex PCR, while TCRdb's copy carries only in-frame clones and drops some. The sample has millions of clones; more than 80% are singletons. CD4+ cells underwent separation, giving CD45RA+ naive and CD45RA-negative memory subsets. Germline V gene data show CDR1 as MNHEY and CDR2 as SVGAGI. The CDR3 totals 13 residues. The V and J ends lost 6 bases and 1 base respectively, with 9 bases between them. The sequence was obtained from a man aged 18 to 30 in good health. Sequenced: naive CD4+ T cells sorted from blood. Noted subset: CD45RA+ positively selected. The V call is TRBV6-5, the J call TRBJ1-2; D is possibly TRBD1 (5 bases). The CDR3 loop is CASRGGRNYGYTF. The CDR3 bases are TGTGCCAGCAGGGGGGGACGTAACTATGGCTACACCTTC.